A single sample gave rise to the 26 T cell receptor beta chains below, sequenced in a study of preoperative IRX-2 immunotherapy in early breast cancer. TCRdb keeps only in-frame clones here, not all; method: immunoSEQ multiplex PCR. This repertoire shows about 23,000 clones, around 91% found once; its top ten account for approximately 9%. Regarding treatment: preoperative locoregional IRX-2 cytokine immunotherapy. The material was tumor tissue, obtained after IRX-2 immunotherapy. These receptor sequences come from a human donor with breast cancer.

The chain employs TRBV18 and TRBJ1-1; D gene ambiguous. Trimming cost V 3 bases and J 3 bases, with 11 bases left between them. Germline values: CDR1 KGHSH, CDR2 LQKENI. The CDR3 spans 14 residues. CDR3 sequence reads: CASSPGAGDTEAFF. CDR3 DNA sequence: TGTGCCAGCTCACCTGGAGCCGGGGACACTGAAGCTTTCTTT.

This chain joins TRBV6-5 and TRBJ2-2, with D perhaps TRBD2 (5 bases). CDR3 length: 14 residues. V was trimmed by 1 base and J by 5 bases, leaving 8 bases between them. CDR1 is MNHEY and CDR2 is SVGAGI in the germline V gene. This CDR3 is CASSYLWETGELFF. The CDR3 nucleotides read TGTGCCAGCAGTTACTTGTGGGAGACCGGGGAGCTGTTTTTT.

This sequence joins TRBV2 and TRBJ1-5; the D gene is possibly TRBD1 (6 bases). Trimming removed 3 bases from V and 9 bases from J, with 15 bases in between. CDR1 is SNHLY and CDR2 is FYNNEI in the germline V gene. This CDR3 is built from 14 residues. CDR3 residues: CASSEGRGYLPQHF. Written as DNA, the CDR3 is TGTGCCAGCAGTGAGGGCAGGGGCTATCTGCCCCAGCATTTT.

The CDR3: CASSLGRGNTIYF. The CDR3 DNA sequence: TGTGCCAGCAGCTTGGGACGGGGAAACACCATATATTTT. The chain employs TRBV5-8 and TRBJ1-3; D call uncertain. The CDR3 consists of 13 residues. V was trimmed by 0 bases and J by 4 bases, leaving 5 bases between them. Per the germline V gene, CDR1 is SGHTS and CDR2 is YDEGEE.

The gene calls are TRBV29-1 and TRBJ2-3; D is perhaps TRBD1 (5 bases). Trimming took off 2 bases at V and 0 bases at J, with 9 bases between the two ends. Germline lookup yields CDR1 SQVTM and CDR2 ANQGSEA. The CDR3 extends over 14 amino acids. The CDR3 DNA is TGCAGCGTTGAATCAAGGGGCAGCACAGATACGCAGTATTTT. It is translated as CSVESRGSTDTQYF.

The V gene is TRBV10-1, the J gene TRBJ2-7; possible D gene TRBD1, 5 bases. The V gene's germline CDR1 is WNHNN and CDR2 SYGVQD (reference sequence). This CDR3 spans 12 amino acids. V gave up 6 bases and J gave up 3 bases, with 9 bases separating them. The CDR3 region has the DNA TGCGCCAGCAGATTCGACAGCTACGAGCAGTACTTC. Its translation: CASRFDSYEQYF.

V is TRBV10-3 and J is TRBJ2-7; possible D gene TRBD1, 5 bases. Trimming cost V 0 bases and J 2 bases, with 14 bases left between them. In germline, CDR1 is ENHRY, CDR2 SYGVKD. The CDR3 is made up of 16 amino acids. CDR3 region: CAISESGAVRPYEQYF. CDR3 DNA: TGTGCCATCAGTGAGTCTGGGGCAGTCCGTCCCTACGAGCAGTACTTC.

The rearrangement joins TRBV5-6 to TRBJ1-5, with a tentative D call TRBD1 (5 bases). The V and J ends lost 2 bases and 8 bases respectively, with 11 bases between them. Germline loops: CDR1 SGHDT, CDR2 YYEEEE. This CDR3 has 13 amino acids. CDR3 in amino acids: CASSFQLGEPQHF. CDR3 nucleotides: TGTGCCAGCAGCTTCCAATTGGGGGAGCCCCAGCATTTT.

CDR3 sequence (DNA): TGCGCCAGCAGCTGGACGGCAAAGGGGGCCAATAACTATGGCTACACCTTC. This translates into CASSWTAKGANNYGYTF. This chain joins TRBV5-1 and TRBJ1-2; 7 bases are a match to TRBD1. Germline values: CDR1 SGHRS, CDR2 YFSETQ. The V gene end was trimmed by 3 bases and the J gene end by 1 base; junction bases not matched to a gene: 12. This CDR3 region has 17 residues.

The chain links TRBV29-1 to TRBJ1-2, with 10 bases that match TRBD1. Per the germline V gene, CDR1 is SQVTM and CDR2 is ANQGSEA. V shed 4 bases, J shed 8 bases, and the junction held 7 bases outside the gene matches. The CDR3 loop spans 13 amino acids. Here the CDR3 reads CSVGTGGSRGYTF. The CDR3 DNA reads TGCAGCGTTGGGACAGGGGGGTCGCGGGGCTACACCTTC.

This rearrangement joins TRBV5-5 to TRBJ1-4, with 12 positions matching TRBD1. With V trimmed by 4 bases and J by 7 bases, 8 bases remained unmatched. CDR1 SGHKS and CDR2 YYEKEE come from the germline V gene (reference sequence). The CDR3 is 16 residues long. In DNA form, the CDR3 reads TGTGCCAGCAGCCTGGGACAGGGGGCATTAGGTGAAAAACTGTTTTTT. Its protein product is CASSLGQGALGEKLFF.

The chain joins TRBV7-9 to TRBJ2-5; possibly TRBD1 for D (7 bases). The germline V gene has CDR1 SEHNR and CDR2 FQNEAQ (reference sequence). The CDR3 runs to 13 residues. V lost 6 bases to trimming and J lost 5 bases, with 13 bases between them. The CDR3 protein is CASSSQGGETQYF. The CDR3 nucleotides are TGTGCCAGCAGTTCCCAGGGGGGTGAGACCCAGTACTTC.

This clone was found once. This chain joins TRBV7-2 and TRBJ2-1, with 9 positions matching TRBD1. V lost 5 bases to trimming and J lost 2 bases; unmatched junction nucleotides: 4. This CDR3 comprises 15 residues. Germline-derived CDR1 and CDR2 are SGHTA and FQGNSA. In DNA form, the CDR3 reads TGTGCCAGCAGCCTCCGACAGGGGGCCTACAATGAGCAGTTCTTC. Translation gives CASSLRQGAYNEQFF.

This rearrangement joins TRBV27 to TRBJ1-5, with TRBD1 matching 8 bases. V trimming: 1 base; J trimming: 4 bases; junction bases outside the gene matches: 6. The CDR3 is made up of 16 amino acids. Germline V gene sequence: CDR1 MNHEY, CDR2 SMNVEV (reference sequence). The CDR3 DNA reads TGTGCCAGCAGTTTATACGGACAGGGATGGAATCAGCCCCAGCATTTT. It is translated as CASSLYGQGWNQPQHF.

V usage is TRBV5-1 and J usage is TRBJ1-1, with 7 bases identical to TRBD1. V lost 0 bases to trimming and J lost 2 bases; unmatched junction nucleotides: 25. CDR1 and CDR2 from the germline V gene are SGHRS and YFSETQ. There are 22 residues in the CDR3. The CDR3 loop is CASSLGTGELEVDGMGNTEAFF. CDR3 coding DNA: TGCGCCAGCAGCTTGGGTACAGGGGAGCTTGAAGTCGATGGTATGGGAAACACTGAAGCTTTCTTT.

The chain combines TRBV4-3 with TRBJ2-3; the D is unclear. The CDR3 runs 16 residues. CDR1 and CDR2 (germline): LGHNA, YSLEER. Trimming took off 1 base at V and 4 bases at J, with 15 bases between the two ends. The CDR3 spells CASSQGGRLMADTQYF. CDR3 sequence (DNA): TGCGCCAGCAGCCAAGGAGGCAGGCTAATGGCAGATACGCAGTATTTT.

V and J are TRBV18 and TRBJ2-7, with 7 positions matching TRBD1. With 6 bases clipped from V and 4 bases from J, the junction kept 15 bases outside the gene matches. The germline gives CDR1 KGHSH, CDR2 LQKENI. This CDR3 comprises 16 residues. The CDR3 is CASSPTIWDSVYEQYF. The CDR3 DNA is TGTGCCAGCTCTCCAACTATTTGGGACAGCGTATACGAGCAGTACTTC.

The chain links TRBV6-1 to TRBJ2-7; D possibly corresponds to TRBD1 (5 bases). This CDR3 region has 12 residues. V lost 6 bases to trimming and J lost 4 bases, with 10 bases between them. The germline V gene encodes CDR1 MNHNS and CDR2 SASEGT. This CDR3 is CASRYPGYEQYF. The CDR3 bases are TGTGCCAGCAGGTATCCAGGGTACGAGCAGTACTTC.

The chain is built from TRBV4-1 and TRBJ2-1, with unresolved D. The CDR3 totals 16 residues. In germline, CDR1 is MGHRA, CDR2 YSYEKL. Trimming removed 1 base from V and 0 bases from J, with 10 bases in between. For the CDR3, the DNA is TGCGCCAGCAGCCAAGTCCCAGCAACCTCCTACAATGAGCAGTTCTTC. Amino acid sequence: CASSQVPATSYNEQFF.

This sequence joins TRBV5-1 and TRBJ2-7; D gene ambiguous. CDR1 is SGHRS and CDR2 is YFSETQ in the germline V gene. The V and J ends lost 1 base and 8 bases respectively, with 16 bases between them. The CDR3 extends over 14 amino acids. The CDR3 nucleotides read TGCGCCAGCAGCTTGAGTCAGGTGAAACCTCAGCAGTACTTC. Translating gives CASSLSQVKPQQYF.

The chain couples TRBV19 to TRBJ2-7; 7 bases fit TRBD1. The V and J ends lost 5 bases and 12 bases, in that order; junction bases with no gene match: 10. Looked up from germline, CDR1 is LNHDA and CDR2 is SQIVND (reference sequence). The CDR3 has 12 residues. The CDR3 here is CASSVHRGSVYF. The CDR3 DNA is TGTGCCAGTAGTGTACACAGGGGAAGCGTGTACTTC. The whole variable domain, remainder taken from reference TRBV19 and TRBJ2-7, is DGGITQSPKYLFRKEGQNVTLSCEQNLNHDAMYWYRQDPGQGLRLIYYSQIVNDFQKGDIAEGYSVSREKKESFPLTVTSAQKNPTAFYLCASSVHRGSVYFGPGTRLTVT.

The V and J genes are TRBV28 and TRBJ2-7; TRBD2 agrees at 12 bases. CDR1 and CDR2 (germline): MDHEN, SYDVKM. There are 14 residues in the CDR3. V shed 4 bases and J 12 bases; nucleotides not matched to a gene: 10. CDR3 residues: CASSSNGLAGSRYF. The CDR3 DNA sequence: TGTGCCAGCAGTTCAAACGGACTAGCGGGATCAAGGTACTTC.

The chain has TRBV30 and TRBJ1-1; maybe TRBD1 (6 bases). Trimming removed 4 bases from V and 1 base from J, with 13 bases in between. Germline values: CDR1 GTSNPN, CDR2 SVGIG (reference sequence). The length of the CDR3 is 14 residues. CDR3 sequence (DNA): TGTGCCTGGACATCCGGGACACAGAACACTGAAGCTTTCTTT. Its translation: CAWTSGTQNTEAFF.

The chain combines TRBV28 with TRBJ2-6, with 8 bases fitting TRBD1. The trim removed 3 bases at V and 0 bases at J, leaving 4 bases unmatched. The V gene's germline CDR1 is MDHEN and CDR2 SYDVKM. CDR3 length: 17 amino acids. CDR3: CASSFGDRPSGANVLTF. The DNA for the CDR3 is TGTGCCAGCAGTTTTGGGGACAGGCCCTCTGGGGCCAACGTCCTGACTTTC.

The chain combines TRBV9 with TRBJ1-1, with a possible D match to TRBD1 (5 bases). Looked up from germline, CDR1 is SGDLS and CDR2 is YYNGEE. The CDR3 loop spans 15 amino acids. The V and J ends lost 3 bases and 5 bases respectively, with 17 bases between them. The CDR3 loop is CASSEPQGGRTEAFF. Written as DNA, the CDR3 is TGTGCCAGCAGCGAGCCTCAGGGAGGAAGGACTGAAGCTTTCTTT.

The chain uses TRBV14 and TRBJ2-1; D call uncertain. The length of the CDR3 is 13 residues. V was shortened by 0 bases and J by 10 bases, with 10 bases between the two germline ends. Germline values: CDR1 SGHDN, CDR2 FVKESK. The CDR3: CASSQENKDEQFF. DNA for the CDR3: TGTGCCAGCAGCCAAGAAAACAAGGACGAGCAGTTCTTC. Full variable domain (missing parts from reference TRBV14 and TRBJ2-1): EAGVTQFPSHSVIEKGQTVTLRCDPISGHDNLYWYRRVMGKEIKFLLHFVKESKQDESGMPNNRFLAERTGGTYSTLKVQPAELEDSGVYFCASSQENKDEQFFGPGTRLTVL.